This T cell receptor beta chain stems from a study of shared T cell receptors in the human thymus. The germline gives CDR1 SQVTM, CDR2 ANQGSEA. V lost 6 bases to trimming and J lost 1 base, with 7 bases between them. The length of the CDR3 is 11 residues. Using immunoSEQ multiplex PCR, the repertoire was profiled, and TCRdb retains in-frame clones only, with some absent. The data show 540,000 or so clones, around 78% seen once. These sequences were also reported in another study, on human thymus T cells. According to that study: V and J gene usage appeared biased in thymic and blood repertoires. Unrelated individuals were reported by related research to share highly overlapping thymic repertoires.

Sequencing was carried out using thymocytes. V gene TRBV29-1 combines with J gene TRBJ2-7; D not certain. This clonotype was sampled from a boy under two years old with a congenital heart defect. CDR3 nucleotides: TGCAGCGTCTCGAGTTCCTACGAGCAGTACTTC. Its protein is CSVSSSYEQYF.